Each of the 10 T cell receptor beta chains below was sequenced from the same sample in a study of long-term antiretroviral therapy in people with HIV. An immunoSEQ assay, version v3.0, was performed at survey level. The protocol was immunoSEQ multiplex PCR, while the TCRdb copy is restricted to in-frame clones and leaves out a portion. The table has about 25,000 clones, 76% seen once. The sequences come from unsorted PBMCs, collected 1.1 years before starting antiretroviral therapy. The origin of the receptors is a woman aged 40 to 55 with HIV.

The rearrangement links TRBV19 to TRBJ2-7; D uncertain. From germline, CDR1 is LNHDA and CDR2 SQIVND (reference sequence). This CDR3 region has 11 residues. Trimming left V 4 bases short and J 5 bases short, with 6 bases between. The CDR3 is CASSNLNEQYF. DNA of the CDR3: TGTGCCAGTAGTAACCTTAACGAGCAGTACTTC.

This rearrangement joins TRBV5-4 to TRBJ2-1, with TRBD2 identical over 9 bases. Germline V lookup: CDR1 SGHNT, CDR2 YYREEE (reference sequence). With V trimmed by 6 bases and J by 8 bases, 21 bases remained unmatched. This CDR3 spans 18 amino acids. The DNA of the CDR3 is TGTGCCAGCACCGCGGGGGGCGGCGGGAGGGCCCTATTTCATGAGCAGTTCTTC. Protein product: CASTAGGGGRALFHEQFF.

This clone was recorded once. The chain couples TRBV5-4 to TRBJ1-2; D is perhaps TRBD1 (5 bases). The germline V gene has CDR1 SGHNT and CDR2 YYREEE (reference sequence). This CDR3 spans 15 amino acids. Trimming left V 4 bases short and J 3 bases short, with 16 bases between. The CDR3 nucleotides are TGTGCCAGCAGCGCCGGGGGAGTTATGGACTATGGCTACACCTTC. As protein: CASSAGGVMDYGYTF.

This clone was seen a handful of times. V and J are TRBV9 and TRBJ2-3; the D gene is possibly TRBD1 (5 bases). Trimming pared 0 bases from V and 2 bases from J, leaving 10 bases between. The V gene's germline CDR1 is SGDLS and CDR2 YYNGEE. The CDR3 extends over 15 amino acids. CDR3 DNA: TGTGCCAGCAGCGTAGCAGGGTCCCACACAGATACGCAGTATTTT. This codes for CASSVAGSHTDTQYF.

The gene calls are TRBV4-3 and TRBJ1-6; a possible D gene is TRBD1 (5 bases). This CDR3 has 16 residues. Trimming left V 0 bases short and J 2 bases short, with 8 bases between. CDR1 and CDR2 (germline): LGHNA, YSLEER. CDR3 nucleotide sequence: TGCGCCAGCAGCCAAGATGGGGGGACCTATAATTCACCCCTCCACTTT. Its translation: CASSQDGGTYNSPLHF.

V is TRBV4-3 and J is TRBJ2-4, with D perhaps TRBD1 (6 bases). CDR1 and CDR2 (germline): LGHNA, YSLEER. The length of the CDR3 is 17 residues. The V gene lost 3 bases and the J gene lost 2 bases, with 17 bases spanning the gap. CDR3 in DNA: TGCGCCAGCAGCCACACAGGGACATCCAAATCCAAAAACATTCAGTACTTC. Its protein product is CASSHTGTSKSKNIQYF.

The rearrangement joins TRBV6-6 to TRBJ2-1; 7 positions agree with TRBD2. Germline loops: CDR1 MNHNY, CDR2 SVGAGI (reference sequence). J gave up 12 bases and V 7 bases, and 6 bases lay outside the gene matches. The CDR3 runs 11 residues. For the CDR3, the DNA is TGTGCCAGCACCACCGGGACTACGCAGTTCTTC. The encoded protein is CASTTGTTQFF.

The chain employs TRBV29-1 and TRBJ1-5; D unresolved. The CDR3 totals 12 residues. Germline CDR1 is SQVTM and CDR2 is ANQGSEA. Trimming removed 6 bases from V and 3 bases from J, with 9 bases in between. CDR3 bases: TGCAGCGTGAGACAAAACAATCAGCCCCAGCATTTT. It specifies CSVRQNNQPQHF. The full variable domain, in which reference TRBV29-1 and TRBJ1-5 provide the parts outside the CDR3, is SAVISQKPSRDICQRGTSLTIQCQVDSQVTMMFWYRQQPGQSLTLIATANQGSEATYESGFVIDKFPISRPNLTFSTLTVSNMSPEDSSIYLCSVRQNNQPQHFGDGTRLSIL.

This rearrangement joins TRBV19 to TRBJ1-5, with D possibly matching TRBD1 (5 bases). The V end was cut by 5 bases, the J end by 7 bases, with 12 bases between. This CDR3 has 13 residues. The germline CDR1 and CDR2 sequences are LNHDA and SQIVND (reference sequence). The CDR3 loop reads CASSVGVRQPQHF. CDR3 DNA: TGTGCCAGTAGTGTGGGGGTCAGGCAGCCCCAGCATTTT.

The rearrangement joins TRBV9 to TRBJ1-2; TRBD1 might be the D (6 bases). Deletions cut 3 bases from V and 7 bases from J, with 13 bases between. The CDR3 is made up of 13 amino acids. Germline-derived CDR1 and CDR2 are SGDLS and YYNGEE. CDR3 residues: CASSEGDRSGYTF. CDR3 bases: TGTGCCAGCAGCGAGGGCGACAGGTCTGGCTACACCTTC.